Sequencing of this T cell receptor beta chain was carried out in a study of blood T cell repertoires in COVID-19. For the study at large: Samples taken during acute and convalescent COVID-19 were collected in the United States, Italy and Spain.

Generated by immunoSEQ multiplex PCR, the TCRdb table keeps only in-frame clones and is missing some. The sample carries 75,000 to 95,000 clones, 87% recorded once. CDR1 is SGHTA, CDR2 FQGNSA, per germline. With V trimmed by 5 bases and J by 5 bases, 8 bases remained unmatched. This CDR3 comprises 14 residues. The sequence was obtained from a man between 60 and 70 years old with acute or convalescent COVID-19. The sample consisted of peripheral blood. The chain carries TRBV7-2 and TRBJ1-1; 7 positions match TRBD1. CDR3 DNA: TGTGCCAGCAGCGCACAGGGGAGTGAGACTGAAGCTTTCTTT. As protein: CASSAQGSETEAFF.